The rows below give T cell receptor beta chains drawn from one sample of a study of blood T cell repertoires in COVID-19. Assay: immunoSEQ multiplex PCR; the TCRdb copy retains only in-frame clones and omits some. Here the sample spans 30,000 to 40,000 clones, 80% to 90% being singletons. The specimen sequenced was peripheral blood. The receptor source for this set is a human donor in a cohort sampled during active COVID-19. Each CDR3 is given with its conserved first and last residue. The D gene is left open where the match is weak. Part of the rows lack a size; the others show once, few, many or a class for expanded clones.

clone_size: -
j_call: TRBJ1-3
d_call: -
v_call: TRBV5-1
cdr3_aa: CASSGGDIGNTIYF
cdr3_nt: TGCGCCAGCAGCGGGGGGGACATAGGAAACACCATATATTTT

clone_size: -
j_call: TRBJ2-2
d_call: TRBD2
v_call: TRBV29-1
cdr3_aa: CSVEGLAEGTGELFF
cdr3_nt: TGCAGCGTTGAGGGCCTAGCGGAGGGAACCGGGGAGCTGTTTTTT

clone_size: -
j_call: TRBJ2-1
d_call: TRBD2
v_call: TRBV4-3
cdr3_aa: CASSQDLVLAGGNEQFF
cdr3_nt: TGCGCCAGCAGCCAAGATCTTGTGCTAGCGGGGGGGAACGAGCAGTTCTTC

clone_size: -
j_call: TRBJ2-5
d_call: -
v_call: TRBV24-1
cdr3_aa: CATSKGGGVETQYF
cdr3_nt: TGTGCCACCAGCAAAGGAGGCGGGGTGGAGACCCAGTACTTC

clone_size: -
j_call: TRBJ2-5
d_call: -
v_call: TRBV7-2
cdr3_aa: CASSFEWYQETQYF
cdr3_nt: TGTGCCAGCAGCTTCGAGTGGTACCAAGAGACCCAGTACTTC

clone_size: -
j_call: TRBJ1-5
d_call: -
v_call: TRBV12-5
cdr3_aa: CASGASNQPQHF
cdr3_nt: TGTGCTAGCGGAGCTAGCAATCAGCCCCAGCATTTT

clone_size: -
j_call: TRBJ2-5
d_call: TRBD1
v_call: TRBV5-8
cdr3_aa: CASSLGGQGSAQYF
cdr3_nt: TGTGCCAGCAGCTTGGGGGGACAGGGGAGTGCCCAGTACTTC

clone_size: once
j_call: TRBJ2-1
d_call: TRBD2
v_call: TRBV9
cdr3_aa: CATEPPGAGGNNEQFF
cdr3_nt: TGTGCCACCGAGCCTCCCGGGGCGGGAGGGAACAATGAGCAGTTCTTC

clone_size: -
j_call: TRBJ2-4
d_call: -
v_call: TRBV11-2
cdr3_aa: CASSLVASPLAKNIQYF
cdr3_nt: TGTGCCAGCAGCTTAGTTGCGTCTCCACTAGCCAAAAACATTCAGTACTTC

clone_size: -
j_call: TRBJ2-7
d_call: -
v_call: TRBV6-2/TRBV6-3
cdr3_aa: CASSYADSYEQYF
cdr3_nt: TGTGCCAGCAGTTACGCAGACTCCTACGAGCAGTACTTC

clone_size: -
j_call: TRBJ2-1
d_call: -
v_call: TRBV24-1
cdr3_aa: CATSENTGSYNEQFF
cdr3_nt: TGTGCCACCAGTGAGAATACAGGGTCCTACAATGAGCAGTTCTTC

clone_size: once
j_call: TRBJ2-1
d_call: TRBD2
v_call: TRBV27
cdr3_aa: CASSRPGLAGYNEQFF
cdr3_nt: TGTGCCAGCAGTAGACCGGGACTAGCGGGATATAATGAGCAGTTCTTC

clone_size: -
j_call: TRBJ2-5
d_call: -
v_call: TRBV14
cdr3_aa: CASSQTRETQYF
cdr3_nt: TGTGCCAGCAGCCAAACGCGGGAGACCCAGTACTTC

clone_size: once
j_call: TRBJ1-5
d_call: -
v_call: TRBV12-3/TRBV12-4
cdr3_aa: CATSTGKDQPQHF
cdr3_nt: TGTGCCACTTCGACAGGAAAGGATCAGCCCCAGCATTTT

clone_size: -
j_call: TRBJ2-3
d_call: -
v_call: TRBV4-1
cdr3_aa: CASSQKLPGWQSSSTDTQYF
cdr3_nt: TGCGCCAGCAGCCAAAAACTGCCGGGTTGGCAGTCCTCTAGCACAGATACGCAGTATTTT

clone_size: -
j_call: TRBJ1-2
d_call: -
v_call: TRBV11-1
cdr3_aa: CASSLGPGGYGYTF
cdr3_nt: TGTGCCAGCAGCTTAGGCCCCGGGGGCTATGGCTACACCTTC

clone_size: -
j_call: TRBJ2-1
d_call: TRBD2
v_call: TRBV6-6
cdr3_aa: CASSPRLAGRGNEQFF
cdr3_nt: TGTGCCAGCAGTCCCCGACTAGCGGGAAGGGGCAATGAGCAGTTCTTC

clone_size: -
j_call: TRBJ1-1
d_call: -
v_call: TRBV6-6
cdr3_aa: CASTTLGGVSEAFF
cdr3_nt: TGTGCCAGCACAACTCTGGGGGGTGTCTCTGAAGCTTTCTTT

clone_size: -
j_call: TRBJ2-5
d_call: -
v_call: TRBV25-1
cdr3_aa: CASSDGQFQETQYF
cdr3_nt: TGTGCCAGCAGTGATGGGCAGTTCCAAGAGACCCAGTACTTC

clone_size: -
j_call: TRBJ1-2
d_call: TRBD1
v_call: TRBV14
cdr3_aa: CASSRRDRGFNYGYTF
cdr3_nt: TGTGCCAGCAGCCGACGGGACAGGGGGTTCAACTATGGCTACACCTTC

clone_size: -
j_call: TRBJ2-7
d_call: -
v_call: TRBV15
cdr3_aa: CATSRDPRSGYEQYF
cdr3_nt: TGTGCCACCAGCAGAGACCCCAGGTCTGGGTACGAGCAGTACTTC

clone_size: -
j_call: TRBJ1-2
d_call: TRBD1
v_call: TRBV6-5
cdr3_aa: CASSMYGTGTFYTF
cdr3_nt: TGTGCCAGCAGTATGTACGGGACAGGTACTTTCTACACCTTC

clone_size: once
j_call: TRBJ1-4
d_call: TRBD1
v_call: TRBV5-5
cdr3_aa: CASSPTGGATNEKLFF
cdr3_nt: TGTGCCAGCAGCCCGACAGGGGGCGCAACTAATGAAAAACTGTTTTTT

clone_size: few
j_call: TRBJ2-7
d_call: -
v_call: TRBV5-4
cdr3_aa: CASSLDRSYEQYF
cdr3_nt: TGTGCCAGCAGCTTGGACAGGTCCTACGAGCAGTACTTC

clone_size: -
j_call: TRBJ1-1
d_call: TRBD1
v_call: TRBV7-8
cdr3_aa: CAAGGGSNTEAFF
cdr3_nt: TGTGCCGCCGGAGGGGGCTCGAACACTGAAGCTTTCTTT

clone_size: -
j_call: TRBJ1-2
d_call: -
v_call: TRBV30
cdr3_aa: CAWSWGDSHGYTF
cdr3_nt: TGTGCCTGGAGTTGGGGGGATTCTCATGGCTACACCTTC

clone_size: -
j_call: TRBJ2-3
d_call: -
v_call: TRBV10-3
cdr3_aa: CAIKTSTDTQYF
cdr3_nt: TGTGCCATCAAAACAAGCACAGATACGCAGTATTTT

clone_size: -
j_call: TRBJ2-7
d_call: -
v_call: TRBV7-2
cdr3_aa: CASSAGTSEQYF
cdr3_nt: TGTGCCAGCAGCGCAGGGACTTCCGAGCAGTACTTC

clone_size: -
j_call: TRBJ1-5
d_call: -
v_call: TRBV19
cdr3_aa: CASRAGPRGNQPQHF
cdr3_nt: TGTGCCAGTAGGGCCGGACCGAGGGGCAATCAGCCCCAGCATTTT

clone_size: -
j_call: TRBJ2-5
d_call: -
v_call: TRBV11-3
cdr3_aa: CASSFGLQETQYF
cdr3_nt: TGTGCCAGCAGCTTTGGGCTGCAAGAGACCCAGTACTTC

clone_size: -
j_call: TRBJ1-5
d_call: -
v_call: TRBV7-9
cdr3_aa: CASRERFDQPQHF
cdr3_nt: TGTGCCAGCCGGGAGCGCTTCGATCAGCCCCAGCATTTT

clone_size: -
j_call: TRBJ2-1
d_call: TRBD1
v_call: TRBV7-2
cdr3_aa: CASSPPDRVNEQFF
cdr3_nt: TGTGCCAGCAGCCCCCCGGACAGGGTTAATGAGCAGTTCTTC

clone_size: -
j_call: TRBJ2-6
d_call: -
v_call: TRBV5-6
cdr3_aa: CASSLEGLSGANVLTF
cdr3_nt: TGTGCCAGCAGCTTGGAGGGGCTATCTGGGGCCAACGTCCTGACTTTC

clone_size: -
j_call: TRBJ2-2
d_call: TRBD2
v_call: TRBV9
cdr3_aa: CASSVAGGGELFF
cdr3_nt: TGTGCCAGCAGCGTAGCGGGGGGCGGGGAGCTGTTTTTT

clone_size: -
j_call: TRBJ1-5
d_call: TRBD1
v_call: TRBV19
cdr3_aa: CASSIEGQGAQPQHF
cdr3_nt: TGTGCCAGTAGTATCGAGGGACAGGGGGCTCAGCCCCAGCATTTT

clone_size: -
j_call: TRBJ2-2
d_call: -
v_call: TRBV19
cdr3_aa: CASSIAQGDTGELFF
cdr3_nt: TGTGCCAGTAGTATAGCACAGGGAGACACCGGGGAGCTGTTTTTT

clone_size: -
j_call: TRBJ1-5
d_call: -
v_call: TRBV15
cdr3_aa: CATSPLGGNQPQHF
cdr3_nt: TGTGCCACCAGCCCCTTGGGGGGGAATCAGCCCCAGCATTTT

clone_size: -
j_call: TRBJ2-4
d_call: TRBD1
v_call: TRBV9
cdr3_aa: CASSVGQGASKNIQYF
cdr3_nt: TGTGCCAGCAGCGTAGGACAGGGGGCATCCAAAAACATTCAGTACTTC

clone_size: -
j_call: TRBJ1-5
d_call: TRBD1
v_call: TRBV19
cdr3_aa: CASSKGTGGVQPQHF
cdr3_nt: TGTGCCAGTAGTAAGGGGACAGGGGGCGTTCAGCCCCAGCATTTT

clone_size: -
j_call: TRBJ2-5
d_call: TRBD2
v_call: TRBV7-8
cdr3_aa: CASSPKREGLGETQYF
cdr3_nt: TGTGCCAGCAGCCCCAAGCGGGAGGGCCTTGGAGAGACCCAGTACTTC

clone_size: -
j_call: TRBJ1-5
d_call: -
v_call: TRBV7-8
cdr3_aa: CASSFRVRGKSNQPQHF
cdr3_nt: TGTGCCAGCAGCTTCAGGGTAAGGGGAAAGAGCAATCAGCCCCAGCATTTT

clone_size: -
j_call: TRBJ1-5
d_call: -
v_call: TRBV7-2
cdr3_aa: CASSLEVAGLNSNQPQHF
cdr3_nt: TGTGCCAGCAGCTTAGAGGTGGCAGGCCTCAATAGCAATCAGCCCCAGCATTTT